Below, one TCR beta chain is given with its context. The antigen is undetermined. Generated by immunoSEQ multiplex PCR, the TCRdb table keeps only in-frame clones and is missing some. The repertoire holds roughly 38,000 clones, with 86% as singletons. The entry originates in a study of T cells in localized non-small cell lung cancer. Regarding the study as a whole: There was higher T cell clonality in uninvolved adjacent lung than in tumor, and it was highest there. Among blood samples, higher T cell density accompanied longer overall survival. Adjacent lung tissue had a median around 57 of the top 100 clones found in the tumor.

V was clipped by 5 bases and J by 12 bases, with 19 bases between them. The CDR3 has 13 residues. Germline lookup yields CDR1 MDHEN and CDR2 SYDVKM. J is TRBJ1-2 and V is TRBV28, with D maybe TRBD1 (5 bases). This clonotype was sampled from a male donor at least 60 years old with stage II lung adenocarcinoma. The source material was peripheral blood mononuclear cells, sampled before any cancer treatment. The CDR3: CASSRRDSRDNTF. In DNA, the CDR3 is TGTGCCAGCAGTCGCCGGGACTCCCGAGACAACACCTTC.